A selection of T cell receptor beta chains follows, all from one sample in a study of regulatory T cells in long-lasting Graves disease. TCRdb analysed the multiplex PCR reads with MiXCR anew, one entry per CDR3 protein. Here the sample spans approximately 490,000 distinct CDR3 sequences, about 17% being singletons. These same records also appear under a second study, on T cells in Graves' hyperthyroidism and ophthalmopathy.

The sample was peripheral blood mononuclear cells (PBMCs), taken at new diagnosis, from a patient treated with antithyroid drugs. These receptors originate from a middle-aged man with Graves disease. Each CDR3 is given with its conserved first and last residue.

v_gene,CDR3aa
TRBV24-1,CATNGIDRDEQFF
TRBV2,CASSAPGLYNEQFF
TRBV12-3/TRBV12-4,CASSAGVSGNTIYF
TRBV12-3/TRBV12-4,CASSVRRTGRTGELFF
TRBV14,CASSPTSTEAFF
TRBV9,CASSVGGVVGELFF
TRBV5-8,CASSLGDANSNQPQHF
TRBV12-3/TRBV12-4,CASSLALTARYGYTF
TRBV12-3/TRBV12-4,CASSQAGGPPYEQYF
TRBV28,CASRPTGDYEQYF